Below are 5 T cell receptor beta chains sequenced from a single sample in a study of beta chain features in type 1 diabetes. Reverse transcribing all isolated RNA meant expressed TCRB transcripts were sequenced. Data came from immunoSEQ multiplex PCR; TCRdb stores just in-frame clones and leaves some out. The sample carries roughly 250,000 clones, 68% recorded once. Sequencing was done on a sample of naive CD4+ T cells from blood. Receptors originate from a man aged 30 to 39 in good health.

V and J are TRBV30 and TRBJ2-2, with a tentative D call TRBD2 (6 bases). Germline V gene sequence: CDR1 GTSNPN, CDR2 SVGIG (reference sequence). With 7 bases removed from V and 3 bases from J, the gap between germline ends came to 12 bases. This CDR3 spans 13 amino acids. This CDR3 is CAFLVADTGELFF. The CDR3 region has the DNA TGTGCCTTCTTGGTAGCGGACACCGGGGAGCTGTTTTTT.

The rearrangement links TRBV9 to TRBJ2-5; TRBD2 aligns across 9 bases. Trimming took 4 bases from V and 2 from J; bases not matched to a gene: 9. The length of the CDR3 is 16 residues. CDR1 is SGDLS, CDR2 YYNGEE, per germline. CDR3 sequence: CASSPRGLAYQETQYF. CDR3 DNA: TGTGCCAGCAGCCCTCGCGGACTAGCGTATCAAGAGACCCAGTACTTC.

The CDR3 DNA reads TGTGCCAGCAGTAAGACTAGCGGCGAGCAGTACTTC. It encodes CASSKTSGEQYF. The chain employs TRBV6-1 and TRBJ2-7; 9 positions match TRBD2. The CDR3 runs to 12 residues. J gave up 6 bases and V 5 bases, and 2 bases lay outside the gene matches. Germline V CDR1 and CDR2: MNHNS, SASEGT.

The J gene is TRBJ2-3, the V gene TRBV5-4; 11 bases agree with TRBD1. The CDR3 consists of 16 residues. Germline assignment: CDR1 SGHNT and CDR2 YYREEE (reference sequence). V lost 0 bases, J lost 4 bases, and 4 bases stayed unmatched. The CDR3 is CASSLAGTGGADTQYF. The CDR3 region has the DNA TGTGCCAGCAGCTTGGCTGGGACAGGGGGTGCAGATACGCAGTATTTT. Variable domain in full (rest from reference TRBV5-4 and TRBJ2-3): ETGVTQSPTHLIKTRGQQVTLRCSSQSGHNTVSWYQQALGQGPQFIFQYYREEENGRGNFPPRFSGLQFPNYSSELNVNALELDDSALYLCASSLAGTGGADTQYFGPGTRLTVL.

In DNA form, the CDR3 reads TGTGCCTGGGAGCCGGGACAGGGGCGTCAGCCCCAGCATTTT. Translated: CAWEPGQGRQPQHF. This chain uses TRBV30 with TRBJ1-5; 10 bases line up with TRBD1. The CDR3 loop spans 14 amino acids. Germline assignment: CDR1 GTSNPN and CDR2 SVGIG (reference sequence). Trimming removed 5 bases from V and 6 bases from J; junction bases left unmatched: 7.